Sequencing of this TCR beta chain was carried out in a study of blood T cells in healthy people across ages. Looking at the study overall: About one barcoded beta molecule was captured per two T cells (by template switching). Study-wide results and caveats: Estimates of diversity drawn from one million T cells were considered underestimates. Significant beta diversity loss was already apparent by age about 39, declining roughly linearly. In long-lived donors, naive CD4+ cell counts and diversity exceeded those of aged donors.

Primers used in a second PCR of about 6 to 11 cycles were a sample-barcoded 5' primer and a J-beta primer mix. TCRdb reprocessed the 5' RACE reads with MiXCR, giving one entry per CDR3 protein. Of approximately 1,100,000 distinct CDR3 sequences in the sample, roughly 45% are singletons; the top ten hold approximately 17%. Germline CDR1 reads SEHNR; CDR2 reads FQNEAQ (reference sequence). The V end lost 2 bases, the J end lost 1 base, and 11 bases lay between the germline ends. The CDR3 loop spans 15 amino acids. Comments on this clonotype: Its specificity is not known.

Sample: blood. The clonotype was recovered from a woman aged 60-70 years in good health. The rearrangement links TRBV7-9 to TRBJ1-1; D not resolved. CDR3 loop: CASSLSSWGNTEAFF. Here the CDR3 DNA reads TGTGCCAGCAGCTTAAGTTCCTGGGGGAACACTGAAGCTTTCTTT. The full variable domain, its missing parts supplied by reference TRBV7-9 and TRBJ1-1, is DTGVSQNPRHKITKRGQNVTFRCDPISEHNRLYWYRQTLGQGPEFLTYFQNEAQLEKSRLLSDRFSAERPKGSFSTLEIQRTEQGDSAMYLCASSLSSWGNTEAFFGQGTRLTVV.